This entry lists 31 T cell receptor beta chains sequenced from one sample in a study of radiation and T cells in renal cell carcinoma. Data came from immunoSEQ multiplex PCR; TCRdb stores just in-frame clones and leaves some out. This table holds 120,000 or so clones, 81% found once. Time point specified: blood 2 weeks post-SBRT. Treatment denoted: 15 Gy SBRT to primary tumor, nephrectomy 4 weeks later. The sequencing here drew on blood, taken from a patient whose treatment included radiotherapy and nephrectomy. The receptors shown here come from a man aged 45-65 years with renal cell carcinoma.

This chain uses TRBV15 with TRBJ1-2; D gene uncertain. The CDR3 is 13 amino acids. Germline V gene data show CDR1 as LNHNV and CDR2 as YYDKDF (reference sequence). V lost 3 bases and J 3 bases, leaving 8 bases between the germline ends. The CDR3 DNA reads TGTGCCACCAGCAGCTCCAGATACTATGGCTACACCTTC. Translated, it gives CATSSSRYYGYTF.

The rearrangement joins TRBV13 to TRBJ1-1; D not resolved. V was shortened by 5 bases and J by 4 bases, with 11 bases between the two germline ends. The CDR3 extends over 13 amino acids. Germline V lookup: CDR1 PRHDT, CDR2 FYEKMQ (reference sequence). The CDR3 protein is CASSGGTPTEAFF. The CDR3 nucleotides read TGTGCCAGCAGCGGCGGTACACCCACTGAAGCTTTCTTT.

The chain employs TRBV7-8 and TRBJ2-7, with D possibly TRBD1 on 5 matching bases. Per the germline V gene, CDR1 is SGHVS and CDR2 is FQNEAQ. With 0 bases removed from V and 2 bases from J, the gap between germline ends came to 8 bases. The CDR3 is 14 amino acids. Here the CDR3 reads CASSLAPGTYEQYF. The CDR3 bases are TGTGCCAGCAGCTTAGCGCCAGGGACCTACGAGCAGTACTTC. The full variable domain, completed using reference TRBV7-8 and TRBJ2-7, is GAGVSQSPRYKVAKRGQDVALRCDPISGHVSLFWYQQALGQGPEFLTYFQNEAQLDKSGLPSDRFFAERPEGSVSTLKIQRTQQEDSAVYLCASSLAPGTYEQYFGPGTRLTVT.

For the CDR3, the DNA is TGTGCCAGCAGCTTAGTAATCGGGTTAAATAATTCACCCCTCCACTTT. This sequence encodes CASSLVIGLNNSPLHF. The rearrangement uses TRBV7-2 and TRBJ1-6, with D unclear. CDR1 SGHTA and CDR2 FQGNSA come from the germline V gene. Trimming removed 1 base at V and 5 bases at J, with 12 bases between. CDR3 length: 16 residues.

This chain joins TRBV7-9 and TRBJ1-1, with D tentatively TRBD1 (6 bases). The germline V and J ends were trimmed by 11 bases and 8 bases, with 21 bases remaining between them. This CDR3 region has 13 residues. Germline CDR1 reads SEHNR; CDR2 reads FQNEAQ (reference sequence). This chain's CDR3 is CAGSVGGDREAFF. The DNA for the CDR3 is TGTGCCGGCTCGGTTGGGGGCGACAGGGAAGCTTTCTTT.

Remarks on this clone: This same CDR3 is encoded by further DNA sequences in the sample. CDR3 sequence: CASSFSGSSYNEQFF. In DNA, the CDR3 is TGCGCCAGCAGCTTTAGCGGGAGCTCCTACAATGAGCAGTTCTTC. The chain recombines TRBV5-1 with TRBJ2-1; 9 bases are shared with TRBD2. V lost 2 bases and J lost 0; bases outside the gene matches: 0. The CDR3 covers 15 residues. In germline, CDR1 is SGHRS, CDR2 YFSETQ.

This clone was recorded once. The chain combines TRBV28 with TRBJ1-3, with 8 bases lining up with TRBD1. The ends lost 1 base at V and 0 bases at J; junction bases unmatched: 2. CDR1 is MDHEN, CDR2 SYDVKM, per germline. The CDR3 is made up of 16 amino acids. CDR3 protein: CASSLFTGGSGNTIYF. The CDR3 DNA sequence: TGTGCCAGCAGTTTATTCACAGGGGGCTCTGGAAACACCATATATTTT. Based on the CDR3 plus reference TRBV28 and TRBJ1-3, the full variable domain is DVKVTQSSRYLVKRTGEKVFLECVQDMDHENMFWYRQDPGLGLRLIYFSYDVKMKEKGDIPEGYSVSREKKERFSLILESASTNQTSMYLCASSLFTGGSGNTIYFGEGSWLTVV.

V and J are TRBV5-5 and TRBJ2-2, with D uncertain. CDR1 and CDR2 from the germline V gene are SGHKS and YYEKEE (reference sequence). The CDR3 is 16 residues long. V shed 1 base and J shed 1 base, with 11 bases lying between them. The chain's CDR3 is CASSLLSLKNTGELFF. As DNA, the CDR3 is TGTGCCAGCAGCTTGCTTTCCCTAAAGAACACCGGGGAGCTGTTTTTT.

This clone occurred once. The chain carries TRBV13 and TRBJ2-7; 7 positions match TRBD2. Germline V CDR1 and CDR2: PRHDT, FYEKMQ (reference sequence). The CDR3 has 15 amino acids. V gave up 5 bases and J gave up 3 bases; unmatched junction bases: 10. CDR3 nucleotide sequence: TGTGCCAGCAGCCCGGGGACTACGGGCCACTACGAGCAGTACTTC. Amino acids: CASSPGTTGHYEQYF.

The chain employs TRBV15 and TRBJ1-1; TRBD1 agrees at 7 bases. Germline V gives CDR1 LNHNV, CDR2 YYDKDF (reference sequence). V shed 2 bases and J 8 bases; nucleotides not matched to a gene: 8. The CDR3 is 14 amino acids. In nucleotides, the CDR3 is TGTGCCACCAGCAGACCCACAGGGGCCATCGAAGCTTTCTTT. Translating it yields CATSRPTGAIEAFF. The variable domain in full, completed from reference TRBV15 and TRBJ1-1, reads DAMVIQNPRYQVTQFGKPVTLSCSQTLNHNVMYWYQQKSSQAPKLLFHYYDKDFNNEADTPDNFQSRRPNTSFCFLDIRSPGLGDTAMYLCATSRPTGAIEAFFGQGTRLTVV.

The chain links TRBV14 to TRBJ2-3; D gene ambiguous. The germline V gene encodes CDR1 SGHDN and CDR2 FVKESK. V lost 4 bases, J lost 2 bases, and 13 bases lay in between. The CDR3 consists of 15 residues. This CDR3 reads CASSPLTDPTDTQYF. The CDR3 coding sequence is TGTGCCAGCAGCCCGTTGACCGACCCCACAGATACGCAGTATTTT.

This chain joins TRBV4-3 and TRBJ2-5; 9 nucleotides match TRBD1. Trimming cost V 4 bases and J 2 bases; bases outside gene matches: 8. Germline V gives CDR1 LGHNA, CDR2 YSLEER. The CDR3 totals 16 residues. The CDR3 DNA is TGCGCCAGCAGCCCCGGGACAGGGACCCGTCAAGAGACCCAGTACTTC. Translating gives CASSPGTGTRQETQYF.

J is TRBJ1-5 and V is TRBV30, with 11 positions matching TRBD1. Unmatched junction bases numbered 11, after V lost 3 bases and J lost 1 base. CDR1 is GTSNPN, CDR2 SVGIG, per germline (reference sequence). The CDR3 runs 18 residues. The CDR3 DNA reads TGTGCCTGGAGGGGAGGGACAGGGGGAGGGAAGAGCAATCAGCCCCAGCATTTT. Its protein product is CAWRGGTGGGKSNQPQHF.

The rearrangement uses TRBV7-9 and TRBJ2-5; no firm D call. The V gene lost 4 bases and the J gene lost 7 bases, with 7 bases spanning the gap. The CDR3 sequence is 11 residues long. Germline CDR1 reads SEHNR; CDR2 reads FQNEAQ (reference sequence). The DNA of the CDR3 is TGTGCCAGCAGCTACGGTGGGACCCAGTACTTC. Translating it yields CASSYGGTQYF.

The chain uses TRBV15 and TRBJ1-2; no definite D call. CDR3 length: 14 residues. Trimming left V 8 bases short and J 2 bases short, with 15 bases between. Per the germline V gene, CDR1 is LNHNV and CDR2 is YYDKDF (reference sequence). This CDR3 reads CATESAQGNYGYTF. In DNA, the CDR3 is TGTGCCACCGAATCCGCCCAAGGAAACTATGGCTACACCTTC.

The chain couples TRBV7-9 to TRBJ1-4; TRBD1 matches 9 bases. Trimming took 4 bases from V and 6 from J; bases not matched to a gene: 6. The CDR3 covers 15 residues. Germline V gene lookup returns CDR1 SEHNR and CDR2 FQNEAQ (reference sequence). CDR3 sequence (DNA): TGTGCCAGCAGCTATCCGGGACAGGGTTATGAAAAACTGTTTTTT. Encoded protein: CASSYPGQGYEKLFF.

The V and J genes are TRBV7-9 and TRBJ2-7; 7 bases match TRBD2. CDR1 and CDR2 (germline): SEHNR, FQNEAQ (reference sequence). The CDR3 contains 14 residues. Trimming removed 9 bases from V and 2 bases from J; junction bases left unmatched: 10. CDR3 sequence: CASGRGTDPYEQYF. The CDR3 DNA reads as TGTGCCAGTGGGCGGGGGACCGATCCCTACGAGCAGTACTTC.

This clone was detected a few times. The chain links TRBV11-3 to TRBJ2-7, with 14 bases aligning to TRBD2. Germline trimming cut 5 bases from V and 6 bases from J; bases unmatched to any gene: 3. Germline CDR1 SGHNT, CDR2 YENEEA. This CDR3 has 14 amino acids. CDR3 protein: CASSPGLAGAEQYF. CDR3 DNA: TGTGCCAGCAGCCCGGGACTAGCGGGAGCCGAGCAGTACTTC.

This clone was seen a single time. The chain recombines TRBV5-1 with TRBJ1-6, with a tentative D call TRBD1 (5 bases). Trimming took off 1 base at V and 0 bases at J, with 11 bases between the two ends. The CDR3 has 17 residues. From germline, CDR1 is SGHRS and CDR2 YFSETQ. CDR3 bases: TGCGCCAGCAGCTTGTTTGGGGCGAGCTCCTATAATTCACCCCTCCACTTT. The encoded protein is CASSLFGASSYNSPLHF. The whole variable domain, remainder taken from reference TRBV5-1 and TRBJ1-6, is KAGVTQTPRYLIKTRGQQVTLSCSPISGHRSVSWYQQTPGQGLQFLFEYFSETQRNKGNFPGRFSGRQFSNSRSEMNVSTLELGDSALYLCASSLFGASSYNSPLHFGNGTRLTVT.

At least ten counts were recorded for this clone. The CDR3 reads CAWRRETYNEQFF. DNA for the CDR3: TGTGCCTGGAGGCGGGAGACTTACAATGAGCAGTTCTTC. The J gene is TRBJ2-1, the V gene TRBV30, with 7 bases fitting TRBD2. In germline, CDR1 is GTSNPN, CDR2 SVGIG (reference sequence). V gave up 3 bases and J gave up 4 bases; unmatched junction bases: 3. The CDR3 has 13 amino acids.

This chain uses TRBV5-1 with TRBJ1-3, with TRBD1 matching over 8 bases. Unmatched junction bases numbered 6, after V lost 3 bases and J lost 4 bases. Germline V CDR1 and CDR2: SGHRS, YFSETQ. The CDR3 spans 15 residues. Here the CDR3 DNA reads TGCGCCAGCAGCTCAAGGACAGGGCAAGGAAACACCATATATTTT. It specifies CASSSRTGQGNTIYF.

The V gene is TRBV28, the J gene TRBJ2-7; D uncertain. V was trimmed by 7 bases and J by 0 bases, leaving 7 bases between them. The V gene's germline CDR1 is MDHEN and CDR2 SYDVKM. The CDR3 is made up of 12 amino acids. In DNA, the CDR3 is TGTGCCAGCATTAGTAGCTCCTACGAGCAGTACTTC. It specifies CASISSSYEQYF.

The chain combines TRBV18 with TRBJ2-5; D uncertain. CDR3 size: 14 residues. Trimming cost V 0 bases and J 3 bases, with 8 bases left between them. Germline CDR1 reads KGHSH; CDR2 reads LQKENI. As DNA, the CDR3 is TGTGCCAGCTCACCACCTCGCCCAGAAGAGACCCAGTACTTC. Protein: CASSPPRPEETQYF. Complete variable domain (other parts from reference TRBV18 and TRBJ2-5): NAGVMQNPRHLVRRRGQEARLRCSPMKGHSHVYWYRQLPEEGLKFMVYLQKENIIDESGMPKERFSAEFPKEGPSILRIQQVVRGDSAAYFCASSPPRPEETQYFGPGTRLLVL.

This clone was recorded once. The gene calls are TRBV4-2 and TRBJ2-7, with D perhaps TRBD1 or TRBD2 (5 bases each). Trimming cost V 4 bases and J 2 bases, with 15 bases left between them. Germline CDR1 is LGHNA and CDR2 is YNFKEQ. The CDR3 is 15 amino acids. CDR3 DNA sequence: TGTGCCAGCAGCCCAGCTAGGGACCCCCCCTACGAGCAGTACTTC. This sequence encodes CASSPARDPPYEQYF.

The V call is TRBV7-2, the J call TRBJ2-3; 8 bases match TRBD1. The CDR3 sequence is 17 residues long. The germline V gene encodes CDR1 SGHTA and CDR2 FQGNSA. Germline trimming cut 2 bases from V and 0 bases from J; bases unmatched to any gene: 7. The CDR3 sequence: CASSLSPRGRSTDTQYF. Written as DNA, the CDR3 is TGTGCCAGCAGCTTAAGTCCCAGGGGGCGGAGCACAGATACGCAGTATTTT.

This clone came up a few times. The rearrangement links TRBV7-9 to TRBJ2-5, with D possibly being TRBD2 (6 bases). The CDR3 has 16 amino acids. Germline V lookup: CDR1 SEHNR, CDR2 FQNEAQ (reference sequence). Trimming took 5 bases from V and 4 from J, leaving 20 bases between them. The CDR3 nucleotides read TGTGCCAGCAGCCCGCCGGGACCACTAGCTAGAGAGACCCAGTACTTC. Amino acid sequence: CASSPPGPLARETQYF.

The V gene is TRBV19, the J gene TRBJ2-5; the D gene could be TRBD1 or TRBD2 (5 bases each). The CDR3 runs 13 residues. Trimming took 2 bases from V and 5 from J, leaving 9 bases between them. The germline gives CDR1 LNHDA, CDR2 SQIVND (reference sequence). CDR3 amino acids: CASSISRDETQYF. The CDR3, as DNA: TGTGCCAGTAGTATATCCAGGGACGAGACCCAGTACTTC.

The V call is TRBV30, the J call TRBJ1-4, with D possibly being TRBD1 (5 bases). This CDR3 has 15 amino acids. CDR1 is GTSNPN, CDR2 SVGIG, per germline (reference sequence). With 4 bases removed from V and 0 bases from J, the gap between germline ends came to 12 bases. The CDR3 protein is CAWNEGKTTNEKLFF. In DNA form, the CDR3 reads TGTGCCTGGAACGAGGGGAAAACAACTAATGAAAAACTGTTTTTT.

The CDR3 region has the DNA TGTGCCAGCGGGAGGCCCACAGATACGCAGTATTTT. Translated: CASGRPTDTQYF. V gene TRBV2 combines with J gene TRBJ2-3; tentative D call: TRBD2 (6 bases). V was clipped by 8 bases and J by 2 bases, with 8 bases between them. The CDR3 covers 12 residues. CDR1 is SNHLY, CDR2 FYNNEI, per germline. The full variable domain, in which reference TRBV2 and TRBJ2-3 provide the parts outside the CDR3, is EPEVTQTPSHQVTQMGQEVILRCVPISNHLYFYWYRQILGQKVEFLVSFYNNEISEKSEIFDDQFSVERPDGSNFTLKIRSTKLEDSAMYFCASGRPTDTQYFGPGTRLTVL.

The chain employs TRBV29-1 and TRBJ2-5; D may be TRBD1 (5 bases). With 1 base removed from V and 4 bases from J, the gap between germline ends came to 13 bases. The germline gives CDR1 SQVTM, CDR2 ANQGSEA. This CDR3 has 14 amino acids. DNA of the CDR3: TGCAGCGTTGAAGGCCCCGTTAGGGGAGAGACCCAGTACTTC. This gives the protein CSVEGPVRGETQYF. The full variable domain, with the rest looked up from reference TRBV29-1 and TRBJ2-5, is SAVISQKPSRDICQRGTSLTIQCQVDSQVTMMFWYRQQPGQSLTLIATANQGSEATYESGFVIDKFPISRPNLTFSTLTVSNMSPEDSSIYLCSVEGPVRGETQYFGPGTRLLVL.

The chain recombines TRBV5-1 with TRBJ1-1; 10 bases are a match to TRBD1. This CDR3 is 18 amino acids long. CDR1 is SGHRS and CDR2 is YFSETQ in the germline V gene. Trimming removed 3 bases from V and 0 bases from J; junction bases left unmatched: 11. The CDR3 here is CASSYPGQGPRMNTEAFF. In DNA, the CDR3 is TGCGCCAGCAGCTACCCGGGACAGGGGCCCCGAATGAACACTGAAGCTTTCTTT.